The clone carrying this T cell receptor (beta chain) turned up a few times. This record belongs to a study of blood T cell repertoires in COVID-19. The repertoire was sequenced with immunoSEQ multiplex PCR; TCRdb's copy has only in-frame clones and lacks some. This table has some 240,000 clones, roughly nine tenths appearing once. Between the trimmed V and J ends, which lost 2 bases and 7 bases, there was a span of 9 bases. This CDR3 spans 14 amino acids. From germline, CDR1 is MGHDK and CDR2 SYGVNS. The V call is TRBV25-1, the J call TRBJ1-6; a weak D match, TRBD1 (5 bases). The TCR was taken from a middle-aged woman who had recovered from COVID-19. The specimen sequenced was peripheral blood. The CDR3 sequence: CASSEVQGNSPLHF. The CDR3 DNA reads TGTGCCAGCAGTGAAGTTCAGGGAAATTCACCCCTCCACTTT.